The entry that follows covers one T cell receptor beta chain sequence. V was pared by 1 base and J by 7 bases, with 7 bases between. The CDR3 loop spans 13 amino acids. Germline-derived CDR1 and CDR2 are SGHTA and FQGTGA. These data originate in a study of T cell changes during pregnancy in multiple sclerosis. Produced via immunoSEQ multiplex PCR; TCRdb's table is partial and in-frame only. The data hold some 27,000 clones, with roughly 91% observed a single time. The sequencing here drew on CD8+ T cells from peripheral blood mononuclear cells, taken before pregnancy. The sequence was collected from a female donor with multiple sclerosis, enrolled in a pregnancy study. This rearrangement joins TRBV7-3 to TRBJ1-4; D ambiguous. The CDR3 sequence: CASSLIRGEKLFF. DNA of the CDR3: TGTGCCAGCAGCTTAATTCGGGGTGAAAAACTGTTTTTT.